This T cell receptor beta chain was identified during a study of T cells after yellow fever vaccination. Findings of the study overall: Among primary-vaccination clones, most reappeared after the booster, at almost 98% for CD4 and around 91% for CD8. Only a minor proportion of clonotypes was detected across both CD4 and CD8 compartments.

This clonotype occurred a few times. Its antigen is unidentified. The study made its TCR cDNA through 5'RACE template switching. That step introduced a universal primer site along with UMIs. From the 5' RACE reads, TCRdb called clonotypes with MiXCR, one entry per CDR3 protein. The table lists around 610,000 distinct CDR3 sequences, roughly 14% of them singletons. The sequencing used PBMCs, collected on the day of the yellow fever booster vaccination. This TCR derives from a man aged 30-40 years who received the YFV17D yellow fever vaccine.

Here the CDR3 DNA reads TGTGCCAGCAGCCTCGAGGGGGCGGGAATTCAGTACTTC. It specifies CASSLEGAGIQYF. This chain connects TRBV6-6 to TRBJ2-4; D is perhaps TRBD1 (7 bases). CDR1 is MNHNY and CDR2 is SVGAGI in the germline V gene (reference sequence). The CDR3 loop spans 13 amino acids. V was pared by 6 bases and J by 10 bases, with 16 bases between.